These 9 T cell receptor beta chains share one sample of origin, sequenced in a study of blood T cell repertoires in COVID-19. Measured with immunoSEQ multiplex PCR; TCRdb has only the in-frame clones, and not every one. Here the sample spans some 210,000 clones, around 84% being singletons. Sequenced: PBMCs or T cells enriched from blood (not recorded which). The receptors originated from a man aged 25-40 years with acute COVID-19.

V and J are TRBV27 and TRBJ2-7; 10 bases line up with TRBD1. After removal of 5 bases from V and 6 bases from J, the junction contained 10 bases not matched to a gene. This CDR3 has 15 residues. Germline assignment: CDR1 MNHEY and CDR2 SMNVEV (reference sequence). DNA for the CDR3: TGTGCCAGCAGTCATTCCCCGGGGACAGGGGCCGAGCAGTACTTC. Amino acid sequence: CASSHSPGTGAEQYF.

This chain connects TRBV2 to TRBJ1-1; tentatively, D is TRBD1 (5 bases). In germline, CDR1 is SNHLY, CDR2 FYNNEI. The CDR3 loop spans 12 amino acids. Trimming removed 8 bases at V and 5 bases at J, with 12 bases between. The chain's CDR3 is CASRRPGTEAFF. As DNA, the CDR3 is TGTGCCAGCCGTCGACCAGGGACTGAAGCTTTCTTT.

This clone was found once. This rearrangement joins TRBV4-1 to TRBJ2-7, with a possible D match to TRBD1 (6 bases). Looked up from germline, CDR1 is MGHRA and CDR2 is YSYEKL. V lost 2 bases to trimming and J lost 5 bases, with 19 bases between them. This CDR3 has 16 residues. The chain's CDR3 is CASSQSQTGTMDEQYF. Written as DNA, the CDR3 is TGCGCCAGCAGCCAATCCCAGACAGGAACGATGGACGAGCAGTACTTC.

V and J are TRBV11-3 and TRBJ2-7, with 13 bases aligning to TRBD2. CDR1 and CDR2 (germline): SGHNT, YENEEA. V was pared by 1 base and J by 5 bases, with 5 bases of the junction left unmatched. The length of the CDR3 is 16 residues. The CDR3 reads CASSLGGTSGVDEQYF. In DNA, the CDR3 is TGTGCCAGCAGCTTAGGCGGGACTAGCGGGGTGGACGAGCAGTACTTC.

This chain joins TRBV7-3 and TRBJ1-2; TRBD1 aligns across 8 bases. V lost 2 bases to trimming and J lost 5 bases; unmatched junction nucleotides: 7. This CDR3 spans 15 amino acids. The germline V gene has CDR1 SGHTA and CDR2 FQGTGA. The chain's CDR3 is CASSLSAGGKYGYTF. DNA of the CDR3: TGTGCCAGCAGCTTATCCGCAGGGGGCAAGTATGGCTACACCTTC. The full variable domain, its missing parts supplied by reference TRBV7-3 and TRBJ1-2, is GAGVSQTPSNKVTEKGKYVELRCDPISGHTALYWYRQSLGQGPEFLIYFQGTGAADDSGLPNDRFFAVRPEGSVSTLKIQRTERGDSAVYLCASSLSAGGKYGYTFGSGTRLTVV.

This chain joins TRBV3-1 (or the pseudogene TRBV3-2) and TRBJ2-2; tentatively, D is TRBD1 (6 bases). Trimming shortened V by 6 bases and J by 3 bases, and 11 bases separated the two germline ends. CDR1 is LGHDT, CDR2 YNNKEL, per germline (reference sequence). CDR3 length: 14 residues. CDR3 residues: CASRGRQDTGELFF. CDR3 DNA sequence: TGTGCCAGCAGGGGTAGACAGGACACCGGGGAGCTGTTTTTT.

The chain is built from TRBV25-1 and TRBJ1-6; TRBD1 agrees at 7 bases. The CDR3 runs 15 residues. CDR1 MGHDK and CDR2 SYGVNS come from the germline V gene. Trimming took 8 bases from V and 7 from J; bases not matched to a gene: 11. The CDR3 DNA sequence: TGTGCCAGCCAAGCGAGAGGGGGCGGAAATTCACCCCTCCACTTT. As protein: CASQARGGGNSPLHF. The full variable domain, with the rest looked up from reference TRBV25-1 and TRBJ1-6, is EADIYQTPRYLVIGTGKKITLECSQTMGHDKMYWYQQDPGMELHLIHYSYGVNSTEKGDLSSESTVSRIRTEHFPLTLESARPSHTSQYLCASQARGGGNSPLHFGNGTRLTVT.

J is TRBJ1-2 and V is TRBV3-1 (or the pseudogene TRBV3-2); D possibly corresponds to TRBD1 (5 bases). The V and J ends lost 1 base and 8 bases respectively, with 11 bases between them. CDR1 is LGHDT and CDR2 is YNNKEL in the germline V gene (reference sequence). The CDR3 sequence is 13 residues long. The CDR3 DNA follows: TGTGCCAGCAGCCAAGGAAAGGGGCAGGGCTACACCTTC. Translated, it gives CASSQGKGQGYTF.

This chain joins TRBV2 and TRBJ2-3; the match to TRBD2 covers 8 bases. Germline values: CDR1 SNHLY, CDR2 FYNNEI. V dropped 7 bases and J dropped 6; count of bases not matched to a gene: 15. CDR3 length: 16 amino acids. This chain's CDR3 is CASNPTGGLIGDTQYF. The CDR3, as DNA: TGTGCCAGCAACCCCACGGGGGGGCTAATTGGGGATACGCAGTATTTT. Full variable domain (missing parts from reference TRBV2 and TRBJ2-3): EPEVTQTPSHQVTQMGQEVILRCVPISNHLYFYWYRQILGQKVEFLVSFYNNEISEKSEIFDDQFSVERPDGSNFTLKIRSTKLEDSAMYFCASNPTGGLIGDTQYFGPGTRLTVL.